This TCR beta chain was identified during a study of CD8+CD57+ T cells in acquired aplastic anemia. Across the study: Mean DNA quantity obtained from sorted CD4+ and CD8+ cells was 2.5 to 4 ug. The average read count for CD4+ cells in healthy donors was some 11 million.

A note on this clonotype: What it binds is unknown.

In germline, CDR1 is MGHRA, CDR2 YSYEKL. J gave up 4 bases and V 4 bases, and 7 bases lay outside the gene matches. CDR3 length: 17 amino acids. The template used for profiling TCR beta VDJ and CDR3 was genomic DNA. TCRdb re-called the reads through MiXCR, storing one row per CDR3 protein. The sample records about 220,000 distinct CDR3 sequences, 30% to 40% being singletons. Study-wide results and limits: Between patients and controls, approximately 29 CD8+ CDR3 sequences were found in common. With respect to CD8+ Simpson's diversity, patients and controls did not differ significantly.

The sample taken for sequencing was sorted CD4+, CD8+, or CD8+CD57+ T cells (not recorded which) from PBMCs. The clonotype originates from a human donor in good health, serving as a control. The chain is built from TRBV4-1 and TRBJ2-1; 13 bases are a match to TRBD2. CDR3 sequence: CASSPGLAGPTYNEQFF. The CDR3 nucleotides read TGCGCCAGCAGCCCGGGACTAGCGGGACCCACTTACAATGAGCAGTTCTTC.